A single sample gave rise to the 6 T cell receptor beta chains below, sequenced in a study of response to subunit inactivated influenza vaccine. TCRdb re-called the RT-PCR reads with MiXCR, one entry per CDR3 protein. The profile covers hundreds of thousands of distinct CDR3 sequences, with about 11% appearing a single time and about 11% taken by the ten largest. The sample was also reused in another study, on T cells expressing NK-cell markers. That paper notes: Researchers built TCR beta cDNA using 5'RACE template switching with UMIs.

This specimen was PBMCs from blood, taken on the day of vaccination. The receptors here all came from a man aged 45-65 years who received an inactivated influenza vaccine.

The chain is built from TRBV4-2 and TRBJ2-7; no clear D. The CDR3 has 17 residues. The germline CDR1 and CDR2 sequences are LGHNA and YNFKEQ. The V gene lost 6 bases and the J gene lost 5 bases, with 26 bases spanning the gap. The CDR3 protein is CASRLQPWGNGYDEQYF. CDR3 DNA: TGTGCCAGCAGGCTCCAACCCTGGGGAAACGGGTATGACGAGCAGTACTTC.

This clonotype was picked up many times. This chain links TRBV28 with TRBJ2-3; 9 bases line up with TRBD2. CDR1 is MDHEN and CDR2 is SYDVKM in the germline V gene. The CDR3 length is 14 residues. V trimming: 6 bases; J trimming: 4 bases; junction bases outside the gene matches: 5. The CDR3 region is CASRPGLASDTQYF. The CDR3 DNA is TGTGCCAGCAGACCGGGACTAGCTTCAGATACGCAGTATTTT. Using reference TRBV28 and TRBJ2-3 for the parts outside the CDR3, the full variable domain is DVKVTQSSRYLVKRTGEKVFLECVQDMDHENMFWYRQDPGLGLRLIYFSYDVKMKEKGDIPEGYSVSREKKERFSLILESASTNQTSMYLCASRPGLASDTQYFGPGTRLTVL.

The table lists this clonotype with a few counts. The chain's CDR3 is CASSLYQTAYSGANVLTF. The CDR3 DNA reads as TGTGCCAGCAGTTTATACCAGACAGCCTACTCTGGGGCCAACGTCCTGACTTTC. The genes are TRBV28 and TRBJ2-6; TRBD1 is a possible D gene (5 bases). The CDR3 covers 18 residues. The V gene lost 1 base and the J gene lost 0 bases, with 13 bases spanning the gap. Germline-derived CDR1 and CDR2 are MDHEN and SYDVKM.

J is TRBJ2-2 and V is TRBV7-2; either TRBD1 or TRBD2 may supply D (5 bases each). The CDR3 runs to 16 residues. Deletions cut 1 base from V and 8 bases from J, with 17 bases between. The germline gives CDR1 SGHTA, CDR2 FQGNSA. CDR3 protein: CASSLESGAGAGELFF. As DNA, the CDR3 is TGTGCCAGCAGCTTAGAAAGTGGGGCCGGGGCTGGGGAGCTGTTTTTT. The whole variable domain, remainder taken from reference TRBV7-2 and TRBJ2-2, is GAGVSQSPSNKVTEKGKDVELRCDPISGHTALYWYRQSLGQGLEFLIYFQGNSAPDKSGLPSDRFSAERTGGSVSTLTIQRTQQEDSAVYLCASSLESGAGAGELFFGEGSRLTVL.

This clonotype was detected only a few times. This rearrangement joins TRBV28 to TRBJ2-2; TRBD1 is a possible D gene (6 bases). The CDR3 runs 16 residues. Germline V gene data show CDR1 as MDHEN and CDR2 as SYDVKM. The V and J ends lost 7 bases and 6 bases respectively, with 21 bases between them. The chain's CDR3 is CASTPYLLGQAGELFF. As DNA, the CDR3 is TGTGCCAGCACCCCTTATCTCCTGGGACAAGCCGGGGAGCTGTTTTTT.

The chain is built from TRBV3-1 and TRBJ1-6; 7 bases match TRBD1. The V gene end was trimmed by 2 bases and the J gene end by 10 bases; junction bases not matched to a gene: 8. Germline V gene sequence: CDR1 LGHDT, CDR2 YNNKEL (reference sequence). The CDR3 runs to 15 residues. In DNA form, the CDR3 reads TGTGCCAGCAGCCAAATGGGCAGGGGGGGGTCACCCCTCCACTTT. Translated: CASSQMGRGGSPLHF.